The next 31 T cell receptor beta chains were all read from a single sample in a study of shared clonotypes between healthy human individuals. Produced via immunoSEQ multiplex PCR; TCRdb's table is partial and in-frame only. The table includes approximately 1.5 million clones, 98% to 99% detected once. The material sequenced was naive CD4+ T cells sorted from blood. Specified subset: CD45RA+ positively selected. The receptors originated from a man under 40 in good health.

The count of this clone is one. This chain uses TRBV28 with TRBJ1-5; D is unresolved. The CDR3 is 13 amino acids. Trimming took 5 bases from V and 0 from J, leaving 5 bases between them. CDR1 MDHEN and CDR2 SYDVKM come from the germline V gene. CDR3 nucleotides: TGTGCCAGCAGTACCTATAGCAATCAGCCCCAGCATTTT. Translation: CASSTYSNQPQHF.

J is TRBJ2-7 and V is TRBV19; TRBD2 might be the D (5 bases). There are 12 residues in the CDR3. Germline CDR1 reads LNHDA; CDR2 reads SQIVND (reference sequence). V was clipped by 9 bases and J by 3 bases, with 12 bases between them. The CDR3 sequence is CASRAGDYEQYF. DNA for the CDR3: TGTGCCAGCCGGGCGGGCGACTACGAGCAGTACTTC. Together with reference TRBV19 and TRBJ2-7, the CDR3 gives the full variable domain: DGGITQSPKYLFRKEGQNVTLSCEQNLNHDAMYWYRQDPGQGLRLIYYSQIVNDFQKGDIAEGYSVSREKKESFPLTVTSAQKNPTAFYLCASRAGDYEQYFGPGTRLTVT.

This clone appeared a single time. The chain carries TRBV27 and TRBJ2-3, with D possibly TRBD2 on 5 matching bases. Germline CDR1 reads MNHEY; CDR2 reads SMNVEV (reference sequence). The CDR3 is 12 residues long. V was trimmed by 5 bases and J by 6 bases, leaving 9 bases between them. The CDR3 DNA reads as TGTGCCAGCAGTGACTATAGGGATACGCAGTATTTT. Translation: CASSDYRDTQYF.

This clone appeared once. The rearrangement links TRBV5-1 to TRBJ2-3; D is perhaps TRBD1 (5 bases). The CDR3 length is 14 residues. Germline V gene data show CDR1 as SGHRS and CDR2 as YFSETQ. The V and J ends lost 1 base and 2 bases respectively, with 8 bases between them. CDR3 residues: CASSLRQNTDTQYF. The CDR3 region has the DNA TGCGCCAGCAGCTTGAGACAGAACACAGATACGCAGTATTTT. The full variable domain, with the rest looked up from reference TRBV5-1 and TRBJ2-3, is KAGVTQTPRYLIKTRGQQVTLSCSPISGHRSVSWYQQTPGQGLQFLFEYFSETQRNKGNFPGRFSGRQFSNSRSEMNVSTLELGDSALYLCASSLRQNTDTQYFGPGTRLTVL.

J is TRBJ2-7 and V is TRBV7-3, with a weak D call TRBD2 (6 bases). Germline V gene sequence: CDR1 SGHTA, CDR2 FQGTGA. The CDR3 sequence is 15 residues long. Between the trimmed V and J ends, which lost 1 base and 0 bases, there was a span of 10 bases. The CDR3 is CASSLIGGNSYEQYF. Here the CDR3 DNA reads TGTGCCAGCAGCTTAATCGGCGGGAACTCCTACGAGCAGTACTTC.

The rearrangement joins TRBV9 to TRBJ2-5, with D unresolved. The CDR3 has 18 residues. The germline V and J ends were trimmed by 2 bases and 1 base, with 21 bases remaining between them. Germline V gene data show CDR1 as SGDLS and CDR2 as YYNGEE. The CDR3 nucleotides read TGTGCCAGCAGCGTCGACCCCGGGCCCCCCGCCGTCCAAGAGACCCAGTACTTC. This translates into CASSVDPGPPAVQETQYF.

V gene TRBV4-2 combines with J gene TRBJ2-2, with 8 positions matching TRBD2. CDR3 length equals 17 residues. J was trimmed by 0 bases and V by 2 bases; bases with no gene match: 5. CDR1 and CDR2 from the germline V gene are LGHNA and YNFKEQ. CDR3 amino acids: CASSQWGLGANTGELFF. The CDR3 coding sequence is TGTGCCAGCAGCCAATGGGGACTAGGCGCGAACACCGGGGAGCTGTTTTTT.

J is TRBJ2-3 and V is TRBV14; unclear D gene. CDR1 SGHDN and CDR2 FVKESK come from the germline V gene. This CDR3 comprises 12 residues. With 4 bases removed from V and 2 bases from J, the gap between germline ends came to 4 bases. The CDR3 sequence is CASSRTTDTQYF. The CDR3 region has the DNA TGTGCCAGCAGCCGAACCACAGATACGCAGTATTTT.

This sequence joins TRBV15 and TRBJ2-7; D is unclear. Germline CDR1 and CDR2: LNHNV and YYDKDF (reference sequence). Trimming took 0 bases from V and 4 from J, leaving 13 bases between them. The length of the CDR3 is 15 residues. The CDR3 coding sequence is TGTGCCACCAGCAGAGATTTCAGTCAGCCTTACGAGCAGTACTTC. It translates to CATSRDFSQPYEQYF.

The genes are TRBV7-3 and TRBJ2-6; 9 bases fit TRBD1. The CDR3 is made up of 18 amino acids. Unmatched junction bases numbered 12, after V lost 5 bases and J lost 4 bases. In germline, CDR1 is SGHTA, CDR2 FQGTGA. CDR3 amino acids: CASSAQGAGLGGANVLTF. In DNA, the CDR3 is TGTGCCAGCAGCGCACAGGGGGCAGGTTTGGGAGGGGCCAACGTCCTGACTTTC.

This clone occurred once. The V call is TRBV6-1, the J call TRBJ1-4; TRBD1 matches at 7 bases. Germline-derived CDR1 and CDR2 are MNHNS and SASEGT. CDR3 length: 14 amino acids. Trimming cost V 2 bases and J 5 bases; bases outside gene matches: 2. The CDR3 nucleotides are TGTGCCAGCAGTGAATTGACAGGGAATGAAAAACTGTTTTTT. Its translation is CASSELTGNEKLFF.

This chain links TRBV7-9 with TRBJ1-2, with TRBD1 matching over 11 bases. Germline V gene sequence: CDR1 SEHNR, CDR2 FQNEAQ (reference sequence). CDR3 length: 15 amino acids. The junction had 8 bases not matched to a gene; V was cut back by 5 bases and J by 6 bases. The CDR3 spells CASSPWTGGADGYTF. CDR3 DNA sequence: TGTGCCAGCAGCCCCTGGACAGGGGGCGCGGATGGCTACACCTTC. The full variable domain, completed using reference TRBV7-9 and TRBJ1-2, is DTGVSQNPRHKITKRGQNVTFRCDPISEHNRLYWYRQTLGQGPEFLTYFQNEAQLEKSRLLSDRFSAERPKGSFSTLEIQRTEQGDSAMYLCASSPWTGGADGYTFGSGTRLTVV.

This clone was seen once. The rearrangement links TRBV6-6 to TRBJ1-5; D is unresolved. The V and J ends lost 2 bases and 6 bases respectively, with 14 bases between them. The CDR3 runs to 15 residues. CDR1 MNHNY and CDR2 SVGAGI come from the germline V gene (reference sequence). CDR3 in DNA: TGTGCCAGCAGTTACCCACGGGGAGAGAGTCAGCCCCAGCATTTT. This gives the protein CASSYPRGESQPQHF.

The gene calls are TRBV4-3 and TRBJ2-5; weak D call: TRBD1 (6 bases). CDR1 and CDR2 (germline): LGHNA, YSLEER. This CDR3 spans 15 amino acids. The V gene lost 1 base and the J gene lost 1 base, with 10 bases spanning the gap. The CDR3 loop reads CASSQGAGAQETQYF. For the CDR3, the DNA is TGCGCCAGCAGCCAAGGCGCAGGGGCCCAAGAGACCCAGTACTTC.

V usage is TRBV5-6 and J usage is TRBJ1-5; D is uncertain. V lost 2 bases, J lost 7 bases, and 10 bases lay in between. CDR1 is SGHDT and CDR2 is YYEEEE in the germline V gene. This CDR3 is 13 amino acids long. CDR3: CASSFIGEQPQHF. DNA of the CDR3: TGTGCCAGCAGCTTCATCGGGGAACAGCCCCAGCATTTT.

The rearrangement uses TRBV5-1 and TRBJ1-2; D is ambiguous. Germline CDR1 reads SGHRS; CDR2 reads YFSETQ. CDR3 size: 13 residues. The germline V and J ends were trimmed by 2 bases and 1 base, with 6 bases remaining between them. The chain's CDR3 is CASSFRSNYGYTF. The CDR3 DNA reads TGCGCCAGCAGCTTCCGGAGTAACTATGGCTACACCTTC. The variable domain in full, completed from reference TRBV5-1 and TRBJ1-2, reads KAGVTQTPRYLIKTRGQQVTLSCSPISGHRSVSWYQQTPGQGLQFLFEYFSETQRNKGNFPGRFSGRQFSNSRSEMNVSTLELGDSALYLCASSFRSNYGYTFGSGTRLTVV.

This clone was counted a few times. The rearrangement links TRBV5-1 to TRBJ1-4; possible D gene TRBD1, 5 bases. The length of the CDR3 is 15 residues. Germline V gene sequence: CDR1 SGHRS, CDR2 YFSETQ. The V end was cut by 1 base, the J end by 3 bases, with 10 bases between. As DNA, the CDR3 is TGCGCCAGCAGCTTGATCGGGGCCTCTAATGAAAAACTGTTTTTT. Translating it yields CASSLIGASNEKLFF.

The chain carries TRBV18 and TRBJ2-1; maybe TRBD1 (8 bases). The CDR3 runs to 17 residues. With 6 bases removed from V and 0 bases from J, the gap between germline ends came to 18 bases. Germline CDR1 and CDR2: KGHSH and LQKENI. CDR3 amino acids: CASSPKTGGDSYNEQFF. The CDR3 DNA reads TGTGCCAGCTCGCCAAAAACAGGGGGGGACTCCTACAATGAGCAGTTCTTC.

V is TRBV27 and J is TRBJ2-1, with 13 bases identical to TRBD2. This CDR3 contains 15 residues. The V segment lost 7 bases and the J segment 10 bases; nucleotides outside the gene matches: 10. The germline gives CDR1 MNHEY, CDR2 SMNVEV (reference sequence). The CDR3 bases are TGTGCCAGCAAGACACTAGCGGGAGGGCCTATCGAGCAGTTCTTC. Protein sequence: CASKTLAGGPIEQFF.

This clone was seen only once. V gene TRBV10-3 combines with J gene TRBJ2-3, with 7 bases matching TRBD1. The CDR3 covers 14 residues. The J segment lost 2 bases and the V segment lost 3 bases, leaving 2 bases of the junction unmatched. Germline V gene data show CDR1 as ENHRY and CDR2 as SYGVKD. CDR3 sequence reads: CAISEDRATDTQYF. DNA for the CDR3: TGTGCCATCAGTGAAGACAGGGCCACAGATACGCAGTATTTT.

J is TRBJ2-1 and V is TRBV6-1; possibly TRBD1 or TRBD2 for D (6 bases each). Germline V lookup: CDR1 MNHNS, CDR2 SASEGT. V lost 4 bases to trimming and J lost 9 bases, with 10 bases between them. The CDR3 is made up of 12 amino acids. In nucleotides, the CDR3 is TGTGCCAGCAGTGGGAGGGGGAGTGAGCAGTTCTTC. It translates to CASSGRGSEQFF.

V is TRBV5-1 and J is TRBJ1-2; no clear D. Germline loops: CDR1 SGHRS, CDR2 YFSETQ. Trimming left V 0 bases short and J 0 bases short, with 6 bases between. The CDR3 contains 14 residues. CDR3 sequence: CASSLADTNYGYTF. Here the CDR3 DNA reads TGCGCCAGCAGCTTGGCCGATACTAACTATGGCTACACCTTC.

The rearrangement links TRBV2 to TRBJ2-3; weak D call: TRBD2 (5 bases). Trimming removed 5 bases from V and 1 base from J, with 16 bases in between. The germline V gene encodes CDR1 SNHLY and CDR2 FYNNEI. The CDR3 consists of 16 residues. In DNA form, the CDR3 reads TGTGCCAGCAGTTCGTCGAGAGGGTTTCGCACAGATACGCAGTATTTT. Amino acids: CASSSSRGFRTDTQYF.

The V call is TRBV7-8, the J call TRBJ1-2; 7 bases match TRBD1. V lost 7 bases, J lost 4 bases, and 18 bases stayed unmatched. In germline, CDR1 is SGHVS, CDR2 FQNEAQ. The length of the CDR3 is 17 residues. In nucleotides, the CDR3 is TGTGCCAGCACCATCCATAGTTCGACAGGGATAGTCTATGGCTACACCTTC. This translates into CASTIHSSTGIVYGYTF. Looking up the rest from reference TRBV7-8 and TRBJ1-2 gives the full variable domain: GAGVSQSPRYKVAKRGQDVALRCDPISGHVSLFWYQQALGQGPEFLTYFQNEAQLDKSGLPSDRFFAERPEGSVSTLKIQRTQQEDSAVYLCASTIHSSTGIVYGYTFGSGTRLTVV.

In regard to this clone: Other DNA sequences in the sample encode the same CDR3. The rearrangement links TRBV6-5 to TRBJ2-3, with D tentatively TRBD1 (5 bases). Trimming took off 2 bases at V and 1 base at J, with 10 bases between the two ends. Germline lookup yields CDR1 MNHEY and CDR2 SVGAGI. CDR3 length: 15 residues. CDR3 DNA sequence: TGTGCCAGCAGTTACATAGGGGTGGGCACAGATACGCAGTATTTT. Encoded protein: CASSYIGVGTDTQYF.

Regarding this clone: This same CDR3 is encoded by further DNA sequences in the sample. The chain has TRBV5-1 and TRBJ2-5, with TRBD2 identical over 10 bases. From germline, CDR1 is SGHRS and CDR2 YFSETQ. This CDR3 spans 16 amino acids. Trimming cost V 0 bases and J 2 bases; bases outside gene matches: 4. The CDR3 DNA reads TGCGCCAGCAGCTTGGGGACTAGCGGATTTCAAGAGACCCAGTACTTC. This gives the protein CASSLGTSGFQETQYF.

The chain joins TRBV28 to TRBJ2-4, with D possibly TRBD2 on 5 matching bases. CDR1 and CDR2 (germline): MDHEN, SYDVKM. CDR3 length equals 14 residues. The germline V and J ends were trimmed by 3 bases and 7 bases, with 13 bases remaining between them. This CDR3 reads CASSLEDPRNIQYF. The CDR3, as DNA: TGTGCCAGCAGTTTGGAGGACCCCAGGAACATTCAGTACTTC.

The CDR3 nucleotides are TGTGCCAGTCACACAGGAGACAATCAGCCCCAGCATTTT. This gives the protein CASHTGDNQPQHF. The V gene is TRBV19, the J gene TRBJ1-5; maybe TRBD1 (5 bases). Germline V lookup: CDR1 LNHDA, CDR2 SQIVND (reference sequence). V lost 8 bases to trimming and J lost 3 bases, with 11 bases between them. This CDR3 is 13 amino acids long.

The CDR3 region is CASSGQGYTEAFF. In nucleotides, the CDR3 is TGTGCCAGTAGTGGACAGGGCTACACTGAAGCTTTCTTT. The chain employs TRBV19 and TRBJ1-1; the match to TRBD1 covers 8 bases. The CDR3 is 13 residues long. The junction had 2 bases not matched to a gene; V was cut back by 5 bases and J by 3 bases. Germline assignment: CDR1 LNHDA and CDR2 SQIVND (reference sequence).

V is TRBV5-1 and J is TRBJ2-7, with D maybe TRBD2 (6 bases). Germline V gene lookup returns CDR1 SGHRS and CDR2 YFSETQ. The CDR3 consists of 15 residues. V was pared by 4 bases and J by 2 bases, with 16 bases between. The CDR3 is CASSTAGTATYEQYF. Here the CDR3 DNA reads TGCGCCAGCAGCACCGCGGGGACTGCTACCTACGAGCAGTACTTC.

The chain couples TRBV28 to TRBJ1-5, with D possibly matching TRBD1 (6 bases). From germline, CDR1 is MDHEN and CDR2 SYDVKM. The CDR3 extends over 13 amino acids. V was cut by 4 bases and J by 7 bases, with 11 bases left in between. As DNA, the CDR3 is TGTGCCAGCAGTTACAGGGATCGGCAGCCCCAGCATTTT. This encodes CASSYRDRQPQHF.